The TCR beta chain under discussion was sequenced for a study of cytomegalovirus exposure and HLA in healthy donors (dated by TCRdb to about 2017). Some background on the complete study: An earlier analysis of roughly 570 of the donors reported over 250 Gb of sequence data and 117 million unique TCR beta sequences obtained from about 200 million T cells. About 320 gigabases of sequencing data and tens of millions of unique TCR sequences were included in an early release covering about 600 HLA-typed donors. Of the 300 to 450 genotyped donors, 70% to 90% were placed in the genetic ancestry cluster associated with self-reported Caucasian donors. The study aimed to test whether signatures of past pathogen exposure could be identified by cataloging public T cell receptors. The study profiled the T cell repertoires of more than 500 subjects by immunosequencing and related them to cytomegalovirus serostatus. A separate validation cohort of 100 to 150 different subjects was used in addition to the approximately 700-subject first cohort. The study combined high-throughput TCR immunosequencing, statistical association of individual TCRs with disease status, and machine learning to predict cytomegalovirus infection status. To study patterns of TCR occurrence, a later analysis re-analyzed previously published TCR beta repertoires from around 660 donors and added high-resolution HLA genotyping. In the later analysis, no new phenotypic data were used to find candidate immune exposures; instead, reliance was placed on TCR beta sequences and their occurrence across donors. To decide whether each TCR beta V gene segment behaved as functional or pseudogenic, an earlier analysis of nearly 600 of the donors relied on high-throughput TCR beta sequencing. Alongside the repertoire data, information on donor age, sex, ethnicity and CMV serostatus was compiled. A later genetic analysis took genome-wide SNP genotypes for 398 of the 666 donors and used that subset as a discovery cohort. All discovery cohort repertoires had been generated on a single sequencing platform. Class I and class II HLA loci were covered by the typing at four-digit resolution. The number of donors typed differed by locus, with about 629-630 for A, B, C, DRB1 and DQB1, around 500 for DQA1, some 570 for DPA1, and some 440 for DPB1. Several DR-DQ haplotypes were handled as single units for association and clustering because linkage in the cohort was strong. Among about 390 genotyped donors of the cohort, an average of about 240,000 unique TCR beta nucleotide sequences were sequenced per donor, roughly 20% of them non-productive. The study at large found these results: According to a later genetic analysis, donors in an Asian-associated ancestry cluster had fewer N-insertions in productive TCRs than the roughly 670-donor mean. A total of about 180 TCR beta chains were listed by the study as associated with cytomegalovirus. In an earlier analysis of over 550 of the donors, most TCR beta V segments were observed in productive rearrangements about 87% or about 30% of the time, broadly matching IMGT annotations. The authors suggested that the approach could potentially be generalized to other disease states and immunological phenotypes. A few of the identified cytomegalovirus-associated TCR beta chains were confirmed in vitro to be specific for cytomegalovirus antigens. An association between a missense DCLRE1C variant and V-gene and J-gene trimming of TCR beta chains was found in a later genetic analysis and replicated in an independent cohort. The classifier was reported to diagnose cytomegalovirus status with high specificity and sensitivity in both the original cohort and the validation cohort. A further reported finding was that TCR beta sequences accurately predicted the HLA-A and HLA-B alleles for most subjects in the first cohort. Some IMGT-functional V segments, including TRBV6-2 and TRBV6-3, could not be distinguished by the 87-base-pair reads and were therefore excluded. Because some donors lacked HLA typing at each locus, the association tests relied only on the typed subset. Sequencing depth was assumed to be roughly uniform across donors in the presence/absence analyses, though that assumption may not hold. A later analysis reported that several top co-occurrence clusters appeared linked to parvovirus B19, influenza, CMV and Epstein-Barr virus. Only TCR beta chains were sequenced in this cohort, and the absence of alpha or paired-chain data limited detectable features. In a later analysis, most CMV-associated TCR beta chains were found to appear HLA-restricted, with HLA associations seemingly driven largely by CMV exposure. The only immune exposure information available for the cohort was CMV serostatus. Because counts were too low, about 18 rarely observed V segments, including chromosome 9 orphons, were excluded from the earlier analysis of around 590 of the donors. Compared with equally common non-associated chains, HLA-associated TCR beta chains in a later analysis were more clonally expanded and had lower generation probabilities. When HLA alleles, especially DR and DQ, strongly co-occurred, attributing TCR associations to individual alleles was difficult. In a later analysis, over 15,000 TCR beta sequences were associated with specific HLA alleles at a false discovery rate of 0.05. A cluster of highly shared sequence variants was judged likely to be a technical artifact of the sequencing pipeline. While some public TCRs were present in many individuals, most TCR sequences turned up only very rarely across donors. Correlated functional status among segregating V segments might be attributable to linkage disequilibrium, but an unknown experimental factor could not be ruled out. According to a later analysis, TCR association rates differed among HLA loci, with DRB1 alleles showing the most associated TCRs and HLA-C alleles showing the fewest.

V loses 5 bases, J loses 1 base, and the germline ends lie 17 bases apart. The CDR3, from cysteine to phenylalanine, totals 17 residues. Only the CDR3 DNA is retained, 51 bases long and in frame from the first base. CDR1 is given as SGHVS and CDR2 as FQNEAQ, both from the germline V gene. The library was made by the immunoSEQ multiplex PCR assay. The multiplex PCR relied on a mix of 60 forward primers for TCR Vbeta segments and 13 reverse primers for TCR Jbeta segments. The CDR3 region of rearranged TCR beta genes was amplified from genomic DNA with a multiplex PCR assay. On the Illumina HiSeq System, the amplified TCR beta libraries were sequenced as 87-base-pair reads. Regarding the original processing steps: Across the roughly 640 repertoires, a later analysis counted 78 million or so unique TCR beta chains, around 10 million of which were shared by at least two donors. Raw reads were error-corrected and collapsed into unique sequences by a nearest-neighbor algorithm in which closely related sequences were merged to remove PCR and sequencing errors. To assign V, D and J gene segments, CDR3 sequences were aligned to IMGT reference sequences. For a sequence to be retained, a match of at least six nucleotides to both a V gene segment and a J gene segment was required. Rearrangements were called productive when the CDR3 lacked stop codons and stayed in frame with V and J; all others were non-productive. Following IMGT convention, CDR3 was defined as the stretch from the second conserved V-encoded cysteine up to the conserved J-encoded phenylalanine. Sequences without an unambiguous match to a single V gene segment were excluded from the earlier analysis of 450 to 750 of the donors. In an earlier analysis of around 600 of the donors, V segments were called functional above 56.7% productive rearrangements and were called segregating when the between-donor standard deviation exceeded 5%. To diagnose cytomegalovirus status from the catalog of TCR beta chain sequences, a statistical classification framework was built. In a later analysis, V and J genes were assigned by comparing TCR nucleotide sequences against IMGT/GENE-DB human TR gene sequences. In a later analysis, CDR3 sequences and most-parsimonious VDJ recombination scenarios were assigned using the TCRdist pipeline. In a later analysis, every TCR beta chain was defined by the combination of its CDR3 amino acid sequence and its V-gene family, and reads without a unique V-gene family were dropped. A later analysis removed 500 to 650 highly shared, low-generation-probability nucleotide sequences to deal with suspected cross-contamination and a sequencing artifact. A later analysis calculated a clonal expansion index for each public chain from normalized within-repertoire ranks of inferred template counts. In a later analysis, generation probabilities were computed using a VDJ recombination model fitted to out-of-frame rearrangements, and the results were checked against IGoR. Hypergeometric tests were used in a later analysis to score TCR-TCR, TCR-HLA and TCR-CMV co-occurrence, with a repertoire-size bias correction applied to the TCR pairs. To estimate false discovery rates, a later analysis permuted the HLA or CMV assignments 20 times. In a later analysis, co-occurring TCRs were grouped using DBSCAN, and TCRdist sequence similarity was added for clustering within HLA-allele-positive subsets. Repertoires with fewer than 30,000 or more than 120,000 public chains were left out of co-occurrence clustering, as were about 5 repertoires with anomalous nucleotide sharing. TCRdb carries this immuneACCESS record with in-frame sequences only. Its versions omit some clonotypes, under half of them owing to an unresolved V gene in the studies checked, with the rest unexplained. From that table come the V and J calls and clone size; the DNA was used to work out D and trimming. Here the sample has roughly 200,000 clones; 77% occur a single time. The ten largest clones represent approximately 2.1% of the sample.

About this clone itself: It has no known antigen specificity. Nothing much larger sits one base from this clone, and base qualities are not available.

The cohort consisted of hundreds of healthy bone marrow donors. At the time of sampling, all cohort members were nominally healthy, though unrecorded immune exposures were likely present. The donor tested CMV seropositive and was one of the 289 seropositive cohort members. Every donor gave a peripheral blood sample, and the peripheral blood mononuclear cells from that sample were used for TCR beta sequencing. The Qiagen DNeasy Blood Extraction Kit was used to extract genomic DNA from the blood cell samples. The V and J genes are TRBV7-8 and TRBJ2-2; TRBD2 is a weak D gene call, 6 bases matching. Sequencing used PBMCs. This receptor was obtained from a woman younger than 45 in good health and CMV-seropositive. The sequence in DNA is TGTGCCAGCAGCCGCCCGCGGGGTGGAAGGAACACCGGGGAGCTGTTTTTT. The resulting protein is CASSRPRGGRNTGELFF.